What follows is one T cell receptor (beta chain) and its context. Antigen unknown. The CDR3 loop spans 17 amino acids. After removal of 0 bases from V and 1 base from J, the junction contained 10 bases not matched to a gene. Germline values: CDR1 GTSNPN, CDR2 SVGIG (reference sequence). These data are taken from a study of cytomegalovirus exposure and HLA in healthy donors. The PCR contained 60 Vbeta and 13 Jbeta primers. Only in-frame clones appear in the TCRdb table, and some are missing; sequencing was by immunoSEQ multiplex PCR. This listing includes about 170,000 clones. General observations from the study: Upon later analysis, TCR association rates were observed to vary by HLA locus, being highest for DRB1 and lowest for HLA-C. Roughly uniform depth of sequencing across donors was assumed in presence/absence analyses. Productive status was seen about 87% or about 30% of the time for most TCR beta V segments in an earlier analysis.

The source material was PBMCs. The TCR comes from a woman aged 18-29 years in good health and CMV-seropositive. J is TRBJ2-5 and V is TRBV30; the match to TRBD2 covers 8 bases. CDR3 residues: CAWSVAKVAGRQETQYF. Here the CDR3 DNA reads TGTGCCTGGAGTGTGGCCAAGGTAGCGGGGCGCCAAGAGACCCAGTACTTC. Complete variable domain (other parts from reference TRBV30 and TRBJ2-5): SQTIHQWPATLVQPVGSPLSLECTVEGTSNPNLYWYRQAAGRGLQLLFYSVGIGQISSEVPQNLSASRPQDRQFILSSKKLLLSDSGFYLCAWSVAKVAGRQETQYFGPGTRLLVL.